This is a list of T cell receptor beta chains from one sample in a study of T-cell memory formation after mild COVID-19. In TCRdb, the 5' RACE reads were re-called with MiXCR into one record per CDR3 protein. The data show about 420,000 distinct CDR3 sequences, about 22% seen once. The sample taken for sequencing was PBMCs or a T cell subset sorted from them (not recorded which). The receptor set was obtained from an adult woman who had mild COVID-19 (a few samples of this study predate the infection). Cell type and time point are not known. Each CDR3 is given with its conserved first and last residue. The D gene is left open where the match is weak. A row's size may be missing; if present it is once, few, many or a size class.

>-|TRBV5-1|TRBJ1-1|few
CASSLDGAEHTEAFF
TGCGCCAGCAGCTTGGACGGGGCCGAACACACTGAAGCTTTCTTT
>TRBD2|TRBV20-1|TRBJ2-7|few
CSASTSGGFSYEQYF
TGCAGTGCTAGCACTAGCGGGGGGTTCTCCTACGAGCAGTACTTC
>-|TRBV5-1|TRBJ2-1|-
CASSDTWGGTLEQFF
TGCGCCAGCAGCGACACCTGGGGGGGCACCCTTGAGCAGTTCTTC
>-|TRBV7-2|TRBJ2-5|-
CASSLHETQYF
TGTGCCAGCAGCTTACACGAGACCCAGTACTTC
>-|TRBV18|TRBJ1-1|-
CASSPPDRRNTEAFF
TGTGCCAGCTCACCACCCGACAGGAGGAACACTGAAGCTTTCTTT
>-|TRBV12-3/TRBV12-4|TRBJ1-5|many
CASSRGNQPQHF
TGTGCCAGCAGTCGGGGTAATCAGCCCCAGCATTTT
>-|TRBV5-6|TRBJ2-3|-
CASSSRKGSDTQYF
TGTGCCAGCAGCTCGAGGAAGGGGTCAGATACGCAGTATTTT
>TRBD2|TRBV6-2/TRBV6-3|TRBJ2-7|few
CASSYRERGLTYEQYF
TGTGCCAGCAGTTACCGGGAGCGGGGTCTTACCTACGAGCAGTACTTC
>TRBD2|TRBV7-2|TRBJ2-3|few
CASSLGGISTDTQYF
TGTGCCAGCAGCTTGGGAGGGATTAGCACAGATACGCAGTATTTT
>TRBD2|TRBV12-3/TRBV12-4|TRBJ2-1|-
CASSRAGGYNEQFF
TGTGCCAGCAGTCGAGCGGGGGGGTACAATGAGCAGTTCTTC
>-|TRBV4-1|TRBJ1-3|-
CASSHGRGFRNTIYF
TGCGCCAGCAGCCACGGCCGAGGTTTCCGAAACACCATATATTTT
>TRBD2|TRBV20-1|TRBJ2-5|-
CSATSHGSWREFETQYF
TGCAGTGCTACGAGCCATGGGTCGTGGCGGGAGTTTGAGACCCAGTACTTC
>-|TRBV12-3/TRBV12-4|TRBJ1-3|-
CASSPRHSGNTIYF
TGTGCCAGCAGCCCGCGGCACTCTGGAAACACCATATATTTT
>-|TRBV24-1|TRBJ2-5|-
CATSASPTTSQETQYF
TGTGCCACCAGTGCCTCACCGACGACTTCCCAAGAGACCCAGTACTTC
>TRBD2|TRBV5-1|TRBJ2-7|few
CASSPGTNGDEQYF
TGCGCCAGCAGCCCCGGGACTAATGGCGACGAGCAGTACTTC
>TRBD1|TRBV20-1|TRBJ2-1|-
CSARGGQVYNEQFF
TGCAGTGCTAGAGGAGGACAGGTTTACAATGAGCAGTTCTTC
>-|TRBV5-1|TRBJ2-5|-
CASSGSEETQYF
TGCGCCAGCTCTGGATCAGAAGAGACCCAGTACTTC
>-|TRBV16|TRBJ1-2|-
CASSQADAGYTF
TGTGCCAGCAGCCAGGCCGATGCGGGTTACACCTTC
>-|TRBV29-1|TRBJ1-2|few
CSSAQGSYGYTF
TGCAGCTCCGCTCAGGGCTCCTATGGCTACACCTTC
>TRBD1|TRBV5-1|TRBJ2-7|-
CASSLGNPGGNYEQYF
TGCGCCAGCAGCTTGGGTAACCCAGGGGGCAATTACGAGCAGTACTTC
>-|TRBV6-2/TRBV6-3|TRBJ1-2|-
CASSYPGTGGYTF
TGTGCCAGCAGTTACCCCGGGACGGGAGGCTACACCTTC
>-|TRBV5-8|TRBJ1-2|-
CASSIGGRTTYGYTF
TGTGCCAGCAGCATCGGGGGGCGAACCACATATGGCTACACCTTC
>-|TRBV5-6|TRBJ1-2|once
CASRSYRSGYTF
TGTGCCAGCCGGAGTTATCGGTCTGGCTACACCTTC
>-|TRBV7-2|TRBJ2-1|many
CASSLPLANEQFF
TGTGCCAGCAGCTTACCCCTCGCCAATGAGCAGTTCTTC
>-|TRBV7-9|TRBJ1-1|few
CASSFGAPLGDEAFF
TGTGCCAGCAGCTTCGGGGCCCCTTTAGGGGATGAAGCTTTCTTT
>-|TRBV5-6|TRBJ2-1|-
CASSLDRELSSYNEQFF
TGTGCCAGCAGCTTGGATAGGGAACTGAGCTCCTACAATGAGCAGTTCTTC
>-|TRBV27|TRBJ1-2|few
CASSFSQNSYGYTF
TGTGCCAGCAGTTTTTCGCAGAATTCCTATGGCTACACCTTC
>TRBD1|TRBV7-6|TRBJ1-3|few
CASSLATGGDGNTIYF
TGTGCCAGCAGCTTGGCCACAGGGGGCGATGGAAACACCATATATTTT
>-|TRBV4-1|TRBJ2-2|many
CASSQGGTGELFF
TGTGCCAGCAGCCAGGGGGGCACCGGGGAGCTGTTTTTT
>-|TRBV5-1|TRBJ1-1|-
CASSTAGTWGMNTEAFF
TGCGCCAGCAGCACCGCAGGGACATGGGGCATGAACACTGAAGCTTTCTTT
>TRBD2|TRBV6-4|TRBJ2-1|-
CASSDSSGGANEQFF
TGTGCCAGCAGTGACTCTAGCGGGGGGGCCAATGAGCAGTTCTTC
>TRBD2|TRBV24-1|TRBJ2-1|few
CATSDPRGRGGEQFF
TGTGCCACCAGTGATCCCCGGGGGAGGGGCGGTGAGCAGTTCTTC
>-|TRBV12-3/TRBV12-4|TRBJ1-1|many
CASSPGTEAFF
TGTGCCAGCAGTCCGGGCACTGAAGCTTTCTTT
>-|TRBV9|TRBJ1-3|few
CASSVDGVIGNTIYF
TGTGCCAGCAGCGTAGATGGGGTGATTGGAAACACCATATATTTT
>-|TRBV7-2|TRBJ2-3|few
CASSLLGWTDTQYF
TGTGCCAGCAGCTTACTCGGCTGGACAGATACGCAGTATTTT
>TRBD1|TRBV20-1|TRBJ1-4|-
CSAKTGGITNEKLFF
TGCAGTGCCAAAACAGGGGGGATAACTAATGAAAAACTGTTTTTT
>-|TRBV29-1|TRBJ1-1|few
CSVGLESWNTEAFF
TGCAGCGTTGGGCTAGAATCCTGGAACACTGAAGCTTTCTTT
>TRBD2|TRBV10-3|TRBJ2-3|few
CAISEPPGLAGGPSDTQYF
TGTGCCATCAGTGAGCCTCCGGGACTAGCGGGAGGGCCTTCAGATACGCAGTATTTT
>TRBD1|TRBV4-1|TRBJ2-7|-
CASSQGRGTDIYEQYF
TGCGCCAGCAGCCAGGGTCGTGGGACAGATATCTACGAGCAGTACTTC
>TRBD1|TRBV19|TRBJ1-1|-
CASILGGKTFF
TGTGCCAGTATCTTAGGGGGCAAAACTTTCTTT
>TRBD1|TRBV3-1|TRBJ1-3|-
CASTRGQGRTGNTIYF
TGTGCCAGCACGCGGGGACAGGGAAGAACTGGAAACACCATATATTTT
>-|TRBV19|TRBJ2-7|-
CASSIGEGHSDEQYF
TGTGCCAGTAGTATCGGTGAGGGTCATTCCGACGAGCAGTACTTC